The 17 T cell receptor beta chains below all came from one sample that was sequenced in a study of cytomegalovirus exposure and HLA in healthy donors. The PCR used 60 Vbeta and 13 Jbeta primers. TCRdb's table, derived via immunoSEQ multiplex PCR, lists solely in-frame clones and lacks some. The sample consists of more than 95,000 clones, more than 80% of them appearing once. Specimen: PBMCs. The receptors shown here come from a man younger than 35 in good health and CMV-seronegative.

This chain uses TRBV6-5 with TRBJ1-2; possibly TRBD1 for D (5 bases). CDR3 length: 13 residues. Trimming shortened V by 5 bases and J by 4 bases, and 11 bases separated the two germline ends. Germline CDR1 MNHEY, CDR2 SVGAGI. Here the CDR3 reads CASSPSGPYGYTF. CDR3 DNA: TGTGCCAGCAGTCCGTCAGGGCCCTATGGCTACACCTTC.

This clone was seen a few times. The chain is built from TRBV2 and TRBJ1-1; D unresolved. Germline-derived CDR1 and CDR2 are SNHLY and FYNNEI. The CDR3 is 13 amino acids. Trimming stripped 3 bases from V and 1 base from J, with 6 bases between. This chain's CDR3 is CASSDAGNTEAFF. CDR3 DNA sequence: TGTGCCAGCAGTGATGCGGGGAACACTGAAGCTTTCTTT.

The V gene is TRBV6-6, the J gene TRBJ2-7; D is unclear. CDR3 length: 14 residues. V was trimmed by 2 bases and J by 4 bases, leaving 12 bases between them. Germline V gene data show CDR1 as MNHNY and CDR2 as SVGAGI (reference sequence). CDR3 coding DNA: TGTGCCAGCAGTTACAGTGGCACCTTGTACGAGCAGTACTTC. Translated: CASSYSGTLYEQYF.

This chain links TRBV5-1 with TRBJ2-7; 7 bases match TRBD2. Germline V gives CDR1 SGHRS, CDR2 YFSETQ. The J segment lost 0 bases and the V segment lost 5 bases, leaving 8 bases of the junction unmatched. The CDR3 consists of 15 residues. The CDR3 reads CASSPWGGNSYEQYF. CDR3 DNA: TGCGCCAGCAGTCCCTGGGGGGGTAACTCCTACGAGCAGTACTTC.

The rearrangement joins TRBV7-2 to TRBJ1-4, with D possibly TRBD1 on 6 matching bases. This CDR3 spans 15 amino acids. Germline values: CDR1 SGHTA, CDR2 FQGNSA. V lost 4 bases to trimming and J lost 13 bases, with 22 bases between them. The CDR3 reads CASSSTRAGVVSLFF. The CDR3, as DNA: TGTGCCAGCAGCTCCACGCGGGCAGGGGTAGTGTCACTGTTTTTT. Together with reference TRBV7-2 and TRBJ1-4, the CDR3 gives the full variable domain: GAGVSQSPSNKVTEKGKDVELRCDPISGHTALYWYRQSLGQGLEFLIYFQGNSAPDKSGLPSDRFSAERTGGSVSTLTIQRTQQEDSAVYLCASSSTRAGVVSLFFGSGTQLSVL.

The chain carries TRBV27 and TRBJ2-3; maybe TRBD2 (6 bases). Trimming took off 4 bases at V and 6 bases at J, with 8 bases between the two ends. Germline assignment: CDR1 MNHEY and CDR2 SMNVEV (reference sequence). The CDR3 loop spans 12 amino acids. CDR3 DNA sequence: TGTGCCAGCAGTTCGGCGGGGGATACGCAGTATTTT. This encodes CASSSAGDTQYF.

The rearrangement joins TRBV7-2 to TRBJ2-7; 9 bases are shared with TRBD1. The J segment lost 0 bases and the V segment lost 4 bases, leaving 4 bases of the junction unmatched. The CDR3 contains 15 residues. The V gene's germline CDR1 is SGHTA and CDR2 FQGNSA. The chain's CDR3 is CASSSRTGVSYEQYF. The CDR3 nucleotides are TGTGCCAGCAGCTCGAGGACAGGGGTCTCCTACGAGCAGTACTTC. The complete variable domain, with remaining parts taken from reference TRBV7-2 and TRBJ2-7, reads GAGVSQSPSNKVTEKGKDVELRCDPISGHTALYWYRQSLGQGLEFLIYFQGNSAPDKSGLPSDRFSAERTGGSVSTLTIQRTQQEDSAVYLCASSSRTGVSYEQYFGPGTRLTVT.

The chain links TRBV14 to TRBJ1-2, with a weak D call TRBD1 (5 bases). The CDR3 contains 13 residues. Trimming left V 1 base short and J 6 bases short, with 9 bases between. Looked up from germline, CDR1 is SGHDN and CDR2 is FVKESK. CDR3 region: CASSQAGFHGYTF. CDR3 nucleotide sequence: TGTGCCAGCAGCCAAGCAGGGTTCCATGGCTACACCTTC.

The rearrangement uses TRBV4-2 and TRBJ1-1; D might be TRBD1 (6 bases). Germline lookup yields CDR1 LGHNA and CDR2 YNFKEQ. CDR3 size: 13 residues. The V and J ends lost 4 bases and 11 bases respectively, with 17 bases between them. CDR3 loop: CASSLTGGAAAFF. The CDR3 DNA follows: TGTGCCAGCAGCCTTACGGGGGGCGCGGCCGCTTTCTTT.

This clone was observed once. The chain recombines TRBV5-4 with TRBJ2-5; 8 positions match TRBD1. Germline-derived CDR1 and CDR2 are SGHNT and YYREEE (reference sequence). The CDR3 is 14 residues long. V lost 3 bases, J lost 4 bases, and 5 bases stayed unmatched. DNA of the CDR3: TGTGCCAGCAGCTGGGGGACAGGCCCAGAGACCCAGTACTTC. Its translation is CASSWGTGPETQYF.

The sample holds one count of this clone. V and J are TRBV15 and TRBJ1-3; 8 nucleotides agree with TRBD1. V lost 0 bases to trimming and J lost 3 bases; unmatched junction nucleotides: 7. The CDR3 spans 17 residues. The germline V gene has CDR1 LNHNV and CDR2 YYDKDF (reference sequence). CDR3 DNA: TGTGCCACCAGCAGAGATAGGACAGGGTACTTTGGAAACACCATATATTTT. This sequence encodes CATSRDRTGYFGNTIYF.

This clone has a single count. The chain links TRBV7-9 to TRBJ2-2; 8 bases are a match to TRBD1. Germline V gene lookup returns CDR1 SEHNR and CDR2 FQNEAQ (reference sequence). The V and J ends lost 1 base and 6 bases, in that order; junction bases with no gene match: 13. The CDR3 totals 18 residues. In nucleotides, the CDR3 is TGTGCCAGCAGCTTAGAAGGCAGGGGGCGGGCGATTGCCGGGGAGCTGTTTTTT. It encodes CASSLEGRGRAIAGELFF. Supplemented by reference TRBV7-9 and TRBJ2-2, the full variable domain reads DTGVSQNPRHKITKRGQNVTFRCDPISEHNRLYWYRQTLGQGPEFLTYFQNEAQLEKSRLLSDRFSAERPKGSFSTLEIQRTEQGDSAMYLCASSLEGRGRAIAGELFFGEGSRLTVL.

This clone was detected only a few times. The V and J genes are TRBV28 and TRBJ1-2; D perhaps matches TRBD1 (5 bases). Looked up from germline, CDR1 is MDHEN and CDR2 is SYDVKM. V gave up 3 bases and J gave up 6 bases, with 8 bases separating them. There are 12 residues in the CDR3. The CDR3 DNA reads TGTGCCAGCAGTTTGGGGGAGGATGGCTACACCTTC. It specifies CASSLGEDGYTF.

This chain joins TRBV27 and TRBJ1-4; 8 nucleotides align to TRBD1. The CDR3 sequence is 11 residues long. V was clipped by 6 bases and J by 14 bases; unmatched bases: 5. Germline CDR1 and CDR2: MNHEY and SMNVEV (reference sequence). The DNA for the CDR3 is TGTGCCAGCAGCTACCGGGACAGGCTGTTTTTT. It is translated as CASSYRDRLFF.

The chain has TRBV2 and TRBJ2-5; D not certain. The length of the CDR3 is 13 residues. The germline V gene encodes CDR1 SNHLY and CDR2 FYNNEI. The V gene lost 5 bases and the J gene lost 5 bases, with 12 bases spanning the gap. CDR3 sequence: CASSRGRRETQYF. Written as DNA, the CDR3 is TGTGCCAGCAGTAGAGGAAGGCGGGAGACCCAGTACTTC.

The gene calls are TRBV15 and TRBJ2-1, with 13 bases matching TRBD2. The ends lost 1 base at V and 8 bases at J; junction bases unmatched: 5. The germline gives CDR1 LNHNV, CDR2 YYDKDF (reference sequence). The CDR3 consists of 16 residues. This CDR3 reads CATSRGGLAGADEQFF. The CDR3 bases are TGTGCCACCAGCAGAGGCGGACTAGCGGGAGCCGATGAGCAGTTCTTC.

This rearrangement joins TRBV11-3 to TRBJ1-6, with D perhaps matching TRBD1 (6 bases). The germline V gene has CDR1 SGHNT and CDR2 YENEEA. The CDR3 loop spans 14 amino acids. Trimming shortened V by 3 bases and J by 7 bases, and 10 bases separated the two germline ends. Written as DNA, the CDR3 is TGTGCCAGCAGCTTTCTGGACAGAAATTCACCCCTCCACTTT. Protein sequence: CASSFLDRNSPLHF.